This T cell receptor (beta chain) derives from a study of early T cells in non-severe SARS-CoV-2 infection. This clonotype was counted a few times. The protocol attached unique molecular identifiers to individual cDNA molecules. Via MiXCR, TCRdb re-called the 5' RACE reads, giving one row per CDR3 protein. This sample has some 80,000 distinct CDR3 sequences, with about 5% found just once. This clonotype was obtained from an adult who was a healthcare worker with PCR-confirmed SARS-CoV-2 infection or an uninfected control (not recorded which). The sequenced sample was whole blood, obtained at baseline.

The CDR3 sequence is CAWSERRSSYNEQFF. DNA for the CDR3: TGTGCCTGGAGTGAGCGGAGGAGCTCCTACAATGAGCAGTTCTTC. V usage is TRBV30 and J usage is TRBJ2-1; TRBD2 is a possible D gene (5 bases). Trimming shortened V by 1 base and J by 0 bases, and 10 bases separated the two germline ends. There are 15 residues in the CDR3. Germline lookup yields CDR1 GTSNPN and CDR2 SVGIG (reference sequence).